The rows below give T cell receptor beta chains drawn from one sample of a study of cytomegalovirus exposure and HLA in healthy donors. The assay was immunoSEQ multiplex PCR, and TCRdb's table has in-frame clones only and misses some. The data hold 120,000 to 150,000 clones, with around four fifths observed a single time. The sequencing sample was made of PBMCs. All receptors derive from a male donor in good health and CMV-seropositive. CDR3s include the opening cysteine and the closing phenylalanine or tryptophan. Each record gives: J gene, clone size, D gene, V gene, CDR3 protein, CDR3 DNA. D genes are given only for firm matches. Only some rows state a clone size, as once, few, many or a class for expanded clones.

TRBJ2-7,NA,TRBD2,TRBV13,CASSPGLAGGPRREQYF,TGTGCCAGCAGCCCCGGGCTAGCGGGGGGGCCAAGACGCGAGCAGTACTTC
TRBJ2-1,NA,NA,TRBV18,CASSPRGGNYNEQFF,TGTGCCAGCTCACCACGGGGCGGGAACTACAATGAGCAGTTCTTC
TRBJ2-7,few,NA,TRBV14,CASSQDLRSEQYF,TGTGCCAGCAGCCAAGACCTGAGGTCCGAGCAGTACTTC
TRBJ1-2,NA,NA,TRBV11-2,CASSLKLQPYGYTF,TGTGCCAGCAGCTTAAAGTTACAGCCCTATGGCTACACCTTC
TRBJ2-7,NA,TRBD1,TRBV7-2,CASYYGTGPYEQYF,TGTGCCAGTTACTACGGGACAGGCCCCTACGAGCAGTACTTC
TRBJ1-2,NA,TRBD1,TRBV6-6,CASSNRDRGRVGYTF,TGTGCCAGCAGTAACCGGGACAGGGGGCGGGTTGGCTACACCTTC
TRBJ2-7,NA,TRBD2,TRBV23-1,CASSQYRFPAGGLFGASPYEQYF,TGCGCCAGCAGTCAATACCGATTCCCAGCGGGGGGATTATTTGGAGCAAGCCCCTACGAGCAGTACTTC
TRBJ2-5,NA,TRBD1,TRBV6-6,CASSYDRAGETQYF,TGTGCCAGCAGTTACGACAGGGCGGGAGAGACCCAGTACTTC
TRBJ2-7,NA,TRBD1,TRBV28,CASSLGTGLYEQYF,TGTGCCAGCAGTTTAGGGACAGGGTTGTACGAGCAGTACTTC
TRBJ1-5,NA,NA,TRBV30,CAWSGGARNQPQHF,TGTGCCTGGAGCGGTGGGGCGCGCAATCAGCCCCAGCATTTT
TRBJ2-3,NA,NA,TRBV21-1,CASSKGLAGVRGTDTQYF,TGTGCCAGCAGCAAGGGACTAGCGGGAGTTCGGGGCACAGATACGCAGTATTTT
TRBJ1-2,NA,TRBD1,TRBV27,CASSLSRGQSYGYTF,TGTGCCAGCAGTTTATCCCGGGGACAGTCCTATGGCTACACCTTC
TRBJ2-7,NA,TRBD2,TRBV25-1,CASSDSPSLAGYYEQYF,TGTGCCAGCAGTGATTCCCCCTCTCTAGCGGGGTACTACGAGCAGTACTTC
TRBJ2-2,NA,TRBD2,TRBV9,CASSVRTSGRGDDTGELFF,TGTGCCAGCAGCGTCCGGACTAGCGGGCGAGGGGACGACACCGGGGAGCTGTTTTTT
TRBJ2-1,few,TRBD2,TRBV10-3,CAIRALGTSGLNEQFF,TGTGCCATCAGGGCACTAGGGACTAGCGGGCTCAATGAGCAGTTCTTC
TRBJ1-2,few,TRBD1,TRBV5-1,CASSTGQGGGYTF,TGCGCCAGCAGCACCGGACAGGGAGGAGGCTACACCTTC
TRBJ2-5,NA,TRBD1,TRBV4-2,CASSQVDRRETQYF,TGTGCCAGCAGCCAAGTGGACAGGAGGGAGACCCAGTACTTC
TRBJ1-2,NA,TRBD1,TRBV28,CASSSAQGGFGYTF,TGTGCCAGCAGTTCTGCTCAGGGGGGCTTCGGCTACACCTTC
TRBJ1-1,NA,NA,TRBV6-5,CASSYSIGREAFF,TGTGCCAGCAGTTACTCGATCGGTAGAGAAGCTTTCTTT
TRBJ2-3,NA,TRBD2,TRBV9,CASSVGGSGGRTDTQYF,TGTGCCAGCAGCGTAGGGGGTAGCGGGGGCCGCACAGATACGCAGTATTTT
TRBJ2-2,NA,TRBD1,TRBV5-4,CASRWTGDTGELFF,TGTGCCAGCAGATGGACAGGGGACACCGGGGAGCTGTTTTTT
TRBJ2-7,NA,TRBD2,TRBV11-2,CASSPAGRASAGLYEQYF,TGTGCCAGCAGCCCAGCTGGTAGGGCTTCAGCGGGGCTCTACGAGCAGTACTTC
TRBJ1-5,NA,NA,TRBV27,CASSFRGVAPQHF,TGTGCCAGCAGTTTTAGGGGCGTCGCGCCCCAGCATTTT
TRBJ1-5,NA,NA,TRBV7-9,CASSLGGRNQPQHF,TGTGCCAGCAGCTTAGGGGGCCGCAATCAGCCCCAGCATTTT
TRBJ2-3,NA,NA,TRBV30,CASDRTDTQYF,TGTGCCTCCGATCGGACAGATACGCAGTATTTT
TRBJ2-7,few,NA,TRBV6-4,CASSAIIYEQYF,TGTGCCAGCAGTGCTATTATCTACGAGCAGTACTTC
TRBJ1-2,few,NA,TRBV7-2,CASSLMYVGEGYTF,TGTGCCAGCAGCTTAATGTATGTAGGAGAGGGCTACACCTTC
TRBJ2-3,NA,TRBD2,TRBV7-9,CASSIHGLADVPGTQYF,TGTGCCAGCAGCATCCATGGACTAGCGGACGTACCGGGTACGCAGTATTTT
TRBJ2-7,NA,TRBD1,TRBV27,CASSSGTAHSYEQYF,TGTGCCAGCAGTTCGGGGACAGCTCATTCCTACGAGCAGTACTTC
TRBJ2-1,NA,TRBD2,TRBV7-9,CASSQMGGGSYNEQFF,TGTGCCAGCAGCCAAATGGGGGGGGGCTCCTACAATGAGCAGTTCTTC
TRBJ2-7,NA,NA,TRBV5-1,CASSLVAALAGGAYEQYF,TGCGCCAGCAGCTTGGTAGCGGCCCTCGCGGGCGGAGCCTACGAGCAGTACTTC
TRBJ2-5,NA,TRBD2,TRBV19,CASTSGGAGGETQYF,TGTGCCAGTACCAGCGGGGGGGCCGGGGGAGAGACCCAGTACTTC
TRBJ1-2,NA,NA,TRBV2,CASRDGGEYGYTF,TGTGCCAGCAGAGACGGGGGGGAATATGGCTACACCTTC
TRBJ2-6,NA,NA,TRBV27,CASRGSFSGANVLTF,TGTGCCAGCAGGGGGAGTTTTTCTGGGGCCAACGTCCTGACTTTC
TRBJ2-7,NA,NA,TRBV11-3,CASSTTGSYEQYF,TGTGCCAGCAGCACGACAGGTTCCTACGAGCAGTACTTC
TRBJ1-5,NA,NA,TRBV28,CASRQLQVGNQPQHF,TGTGCCAGCAGACAATTACAGGTGGGGAATCAGCCCCAGCATTTT
TRBJ1-4,few,NA,TRBV4-1,CASSLSFFEKLFF,TGCGCCAGCAGCCTCTCTTTCTTTGAAAAACTGTTTTTT
TRBJ2-7,NA,NA,TRBV28,CASSPAPSYEQYF,TGTGCCAGCAGCCCTGCGCCTTCCTACGAGCAGTACTTC
TRBJ2-6,NA,NA,TRBV19,CASSIAGVRLKFGANVLTF,TGTGCCAGTAGTATAGCAGGGGTCAGGCTTAAGTTTGGGGCCAACGTCCTGACTTTC
TRBJ2-1,NA,NA,TRBV7-3,CASSLTPSSYNEQFF,TGTGCCAGCAGCTTAACTCCGAGCTCCTACAATGAGCAGTTCTTC
TRBJ2-7,few,TRBD1,TRBV4-1,CASSQRDRVHEQYF,TGCGCCAGCAGCCAAAGGGACAGGGTTCACGAGCAGTACTTC
TRBJ2-7,NA,NA,TRBV7-9,CASSLHSYEQYF,TGTGCCAGCAGCTTGCACAGCTACGAGCAGTACTTC
TRBJ2-7,NA,NA,TRBV9,CASSVGSARSYEQYF,TGTGCCAGCAGCGTAGGGTCCGCCAGATCCTACGAGCAGTACTTC
TRBJ2-1,few,TRBD1,TRBV14,CASSQDSLWQGAFEQFF,TGTGCCAGCAGCCAAGATTCCTTGTGGCAGGGGGCTTTTGAGCAGTTCTTC
TRBJ1-2,NA,NA,TRBV28,CASDSGLTDGYTF,TGTGCCAGCGATTCGGGACTAACTGATGGCTACACCTTC
TRBJ1-5,NA,NA,TRBV18,CASSPSREQPQHF,TGTGCCAGCTCACCAAGCCGTGAACAGCCCCAGCATTTT
TRBJ2-7,NA,TRBD1,TRBV19,CASSIGQGMVYEQYF,TGTGCCAGTAGTATTGGACAGGGGATGGTGTACGAGCAGTACTTC
TRBJ1-6,NA,NA,TRBV5-1,CASSSDGYYNSPLHF,TGCGCCAGCAGTTCTGACGGGTACTATAATTCACCCCTCCACTTT
TRBJ2-3,NA,TRBD1,TRBV27,CASSRQGRTDTQYF,TGTGCCAGCAGTCGACAGGGTAGAACAGATACGCAGTATTTT
TRBJ1-5,NA,NA,TRBV28,CASSLLGQRDNQPQHF,TGTGCCAGCAGCCTCTTGGGGCAAAGGGACAATCAGCCCCAGCATTTT
TRBJ2-1,NA,TRBD2,TRBV9,CASSGGLAPDNEQFF,TGTGCCAGCAGCGGCGGACTAGCTCCGGACAATGAGCAGTTCTTC